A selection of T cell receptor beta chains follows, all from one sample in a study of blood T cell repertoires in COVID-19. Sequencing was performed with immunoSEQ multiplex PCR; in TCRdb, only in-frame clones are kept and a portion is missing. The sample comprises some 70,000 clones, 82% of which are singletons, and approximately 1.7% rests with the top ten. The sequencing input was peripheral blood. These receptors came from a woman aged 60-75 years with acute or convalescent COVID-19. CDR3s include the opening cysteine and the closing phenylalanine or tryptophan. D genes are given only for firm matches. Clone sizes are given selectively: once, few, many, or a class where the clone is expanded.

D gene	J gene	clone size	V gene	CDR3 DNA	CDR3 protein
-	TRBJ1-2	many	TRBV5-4	TGTGCCAGCAGCTTGGAGGCCGGGGGCTACACCTTC	CASSLEAGGYTF
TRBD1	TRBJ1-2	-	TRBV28	TGTGCCAGCAGTAGGACAGGGTTTGGTGGCTACACCTTC	CASSRTGFGGYTF
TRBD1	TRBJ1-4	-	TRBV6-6	TGTGCCAGCAGTTACCCGGGACAGAATGAAAAACTGTTTTTT	CASSYPGQNEKLFF
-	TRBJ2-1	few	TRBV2	TGTGCCAGCAGTGGCTTGGGGCTTATTCGGGTGCAGTTCTTC	CASSGLGLIRVQFF
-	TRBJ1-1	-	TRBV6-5	TGTGCCAGCAAAGGCGGCGATGGCACTGAAGCTTTCTTT	CASKGGDGTEAFF
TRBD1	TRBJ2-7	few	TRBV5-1	TGCGCCAGCAGCTTGGGGACAGGGAGGAACGAGCAGTACTTC	CASSLGTGRNEQYF
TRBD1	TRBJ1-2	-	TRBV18	TGTGCCAGCTCACCTGACAGGGGGCCGGGGCAAGGCTACACCTTC	CASSPDRGPGQGYTF
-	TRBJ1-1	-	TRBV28	TGTGCCATAAGAGGGGGTTTGAACACTGAAGCTTTCTTT	CAIRGGLNTEAFF
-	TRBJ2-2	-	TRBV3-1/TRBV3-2	TGTGCCAGCAGCCCCCGTTCCACCGGGGAGCTGTTTTTT	CASSPRSTGELFF
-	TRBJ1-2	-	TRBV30	TGTGCCTTTCGGGGAGGAGACTATGGCTACACCTTC	CAFRGGDYGYTF
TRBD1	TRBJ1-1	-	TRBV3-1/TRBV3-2	TGTGCCAGCAGCCAAGATGGGACAGGGGGACTGAACACTGAAGCTTTCTTT	CASSQDGTGGLNTEAFF
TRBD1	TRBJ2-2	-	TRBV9	TGTGCCAGCAGCCCCTTGGGCAGGGGGAGAACCGGGGAGCTGTTTTTT	CASSPLGRGRTGELFF
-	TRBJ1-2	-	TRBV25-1	TGTGCCAGCAGTGACCGGGACTTAACGTGGCGCACCTTC	CASSDRDLTWRTF
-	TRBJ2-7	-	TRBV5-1	TGCGCCAGCAGCTTGGGCCCGGGGGACTCCTACGAGCAGTACTTC	CASSLGPGDSYEQYF
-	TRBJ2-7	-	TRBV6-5	TGTGCCAGCAGTTACATGAGGGAGCAGTACTTC	CASSYMREQYF
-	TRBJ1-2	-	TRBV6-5	TGTGCCAGCAGTAGGGGGACCTGGGTGGGCTACACCTTC	CASSRGTWVGYTF
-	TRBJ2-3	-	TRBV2	TGTGCCAGCACGTATGGAGGAGGCCCTGGCACAGATACGCAGTATTTT	CASTYGGGPGTDTQYF
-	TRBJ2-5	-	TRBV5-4	TGTGCCAGCAGCTTCGGGGTGTCTCGCCAAGAGACCCAGTACTTC	CASSFGVSRQETQYF
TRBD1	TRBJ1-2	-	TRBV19	TGTGCCAGTAGGATAGGACAGGGCGGCTATGGCTACACCTTC	CASRIGQGGYGYTF
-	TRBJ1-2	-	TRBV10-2	TGCGCCAGCTCCCAAACAGGAGTCGGTCCTCGCTACACCTTC	CASSQTGVGPRYTF
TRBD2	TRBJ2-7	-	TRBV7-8	TGTGCCAGCAGCTACCTAGCGGTCTCCTACGAGCAGTACTTC	CASSYLAVSYEQYF
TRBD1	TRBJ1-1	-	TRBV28	TGTGCCAGCAGTCGGACAGGGGGTTTGGTCGCTTTCTTT	CASSRTGGLVAFF
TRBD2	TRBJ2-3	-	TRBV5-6	TGTGCCAGCAGCTTGGCCACTTTCGCGGGAGCGGCAGATACGCAGTATTTT	CASSLATFAGAADTQYF
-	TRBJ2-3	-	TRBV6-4	TGTGCCAGCAGTGACGAAGTAAAGGCTAGCGAGTACCTCTCAGATACGCAGTATTTT	CASSDEVKASEYLSDTQYF
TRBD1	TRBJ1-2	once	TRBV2	TGTGCCAGCAGTGATTCATACAGGGGCGTTAAATATGGCTACACCTTC	CASSDSYRGVKYGYTF
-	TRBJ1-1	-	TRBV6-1	TGTGCCAGCAGAGGACAGAAGAACACTGAAGCTTTCTTT	CASRGQKNTEAFF
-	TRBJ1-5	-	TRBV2	TGTGCCAGCAGTGAAACGAGGTGGCAGCCCCAGCATTTT	CASSETRWQPQHF
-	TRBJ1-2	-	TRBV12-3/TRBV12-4	TGTGCCAGCAGTTTAGAAGCATATGGCTACACCTTC	CASSLEAYGYTF